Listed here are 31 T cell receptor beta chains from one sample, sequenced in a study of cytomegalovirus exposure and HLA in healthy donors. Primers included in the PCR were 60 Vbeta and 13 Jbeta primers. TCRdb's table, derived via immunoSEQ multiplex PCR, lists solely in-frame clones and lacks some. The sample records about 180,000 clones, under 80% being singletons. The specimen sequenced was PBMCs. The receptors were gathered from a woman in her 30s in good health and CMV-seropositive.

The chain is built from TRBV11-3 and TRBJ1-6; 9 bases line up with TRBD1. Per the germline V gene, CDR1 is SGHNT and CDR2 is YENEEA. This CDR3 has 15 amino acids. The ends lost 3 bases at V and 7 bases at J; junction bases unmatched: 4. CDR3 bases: TGTGCCAGCAGCTTGAGGGGACAGGGAAATTCACCCCTCCACTTT. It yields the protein CASSLRGQGNSPLHF.

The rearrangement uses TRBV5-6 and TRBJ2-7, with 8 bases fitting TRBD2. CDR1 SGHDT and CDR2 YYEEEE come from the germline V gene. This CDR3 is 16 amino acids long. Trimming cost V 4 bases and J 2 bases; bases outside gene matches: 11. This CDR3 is CASSIGSGGIPYEQYF. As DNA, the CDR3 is TGTGCCAGCAGCATCGGGAGCGGGGGTATCCCCTACGAGCAGTACTTC.

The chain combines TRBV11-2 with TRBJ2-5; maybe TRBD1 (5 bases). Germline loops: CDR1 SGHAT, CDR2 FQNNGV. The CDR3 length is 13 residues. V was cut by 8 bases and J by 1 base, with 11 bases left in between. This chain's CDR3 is CASGRQLQETQYF. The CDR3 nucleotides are TGTGCCAGCGGCCGACAGCTCCAAGAGACCCAGTACTTC.

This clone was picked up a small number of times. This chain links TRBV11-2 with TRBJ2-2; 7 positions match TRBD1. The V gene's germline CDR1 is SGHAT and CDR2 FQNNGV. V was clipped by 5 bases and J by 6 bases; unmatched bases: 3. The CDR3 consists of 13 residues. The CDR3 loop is CASSPQGSGELFF. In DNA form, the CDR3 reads TGTGCCAGCAGCCCACAGGGGTCCGGGGAGCTGTTTTTT.

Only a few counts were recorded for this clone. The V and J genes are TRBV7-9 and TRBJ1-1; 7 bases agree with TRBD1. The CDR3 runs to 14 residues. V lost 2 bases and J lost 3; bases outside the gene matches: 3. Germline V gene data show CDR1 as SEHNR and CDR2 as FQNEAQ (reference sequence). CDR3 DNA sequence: TGTGCCAGCAGCTTACAGGGGGAGGACACTGAAGCTTTCTTT. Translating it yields CASSLQGEDTEAFF.

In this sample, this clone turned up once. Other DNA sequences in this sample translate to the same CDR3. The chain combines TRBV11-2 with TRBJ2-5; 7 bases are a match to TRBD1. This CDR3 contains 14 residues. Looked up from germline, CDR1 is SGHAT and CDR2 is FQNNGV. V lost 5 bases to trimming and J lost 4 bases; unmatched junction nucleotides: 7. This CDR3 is CASSVYRGGETQYF. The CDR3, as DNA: TGTGCCAGCAGCGTCTACAGGGGTGGAGAGACCCAGTACTTC. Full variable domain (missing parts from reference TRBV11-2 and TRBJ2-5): EAGVAQSPRYKIIEKRQSVAFWCNPISGHATLYWYQQILGQGPKLLIQFQNNGVVDDSQLPKDRFSAERLKGVDSTLKIQPAKLEDSAVYLCASSVYRGGETQYFGPGTRLLVL.

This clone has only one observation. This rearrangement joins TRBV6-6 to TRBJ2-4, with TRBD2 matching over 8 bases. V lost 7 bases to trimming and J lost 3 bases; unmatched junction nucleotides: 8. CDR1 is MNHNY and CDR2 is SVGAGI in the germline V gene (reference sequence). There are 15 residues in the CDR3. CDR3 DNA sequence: TGTGCCAGCAAGACCGGTAGCGGGGTCAAAAACATTCAGTACTTC. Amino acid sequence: CASKTGSGVKNIQYF.

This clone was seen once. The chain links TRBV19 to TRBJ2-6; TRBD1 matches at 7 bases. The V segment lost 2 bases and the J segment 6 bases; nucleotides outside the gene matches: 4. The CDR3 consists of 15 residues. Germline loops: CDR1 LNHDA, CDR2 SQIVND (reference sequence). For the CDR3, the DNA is TGTGCCAGTAGTATAACACAGGGGCTGGCCAACGTCCTGACTTTC. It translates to CASSITQGLANVLTF. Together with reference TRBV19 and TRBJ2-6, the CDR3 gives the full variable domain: DGGITQSPKYLFRKEGQNVTLSCEQNLNHDAMYWYRQDPGQGLRLIYYSQIVNDFQKGDIAEGYSVSREKKESFPLTVTSAQKNPTAFYLCASSITQGLANVLTFGAGSRLTVL.

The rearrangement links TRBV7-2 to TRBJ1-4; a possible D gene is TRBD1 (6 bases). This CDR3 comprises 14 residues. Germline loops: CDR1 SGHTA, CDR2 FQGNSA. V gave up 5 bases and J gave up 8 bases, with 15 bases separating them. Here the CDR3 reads CASSLTGSAEKLFF. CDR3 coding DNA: TGTGCCAGCAGCCTTACAGGGAGTGCAGAAAAACTGTTTTTT.

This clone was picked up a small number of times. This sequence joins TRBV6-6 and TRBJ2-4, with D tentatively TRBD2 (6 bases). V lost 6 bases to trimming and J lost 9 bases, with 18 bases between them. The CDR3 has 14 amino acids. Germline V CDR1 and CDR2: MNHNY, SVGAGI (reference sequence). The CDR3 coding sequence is TGTGCCAGCAGCCCCGGGACTCCCGGGGGCATTCAGTACTTC. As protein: CASSPGTPGGIQYF.

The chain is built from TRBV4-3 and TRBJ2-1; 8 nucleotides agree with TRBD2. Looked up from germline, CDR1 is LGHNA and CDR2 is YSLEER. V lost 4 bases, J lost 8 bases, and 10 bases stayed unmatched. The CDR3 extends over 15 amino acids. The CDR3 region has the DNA TGCGCCAGCAGCCTTGGACCCCGGGGGGGGGATGAGCAGTTCTTC. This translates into CASSLGPRGGDEQFF.

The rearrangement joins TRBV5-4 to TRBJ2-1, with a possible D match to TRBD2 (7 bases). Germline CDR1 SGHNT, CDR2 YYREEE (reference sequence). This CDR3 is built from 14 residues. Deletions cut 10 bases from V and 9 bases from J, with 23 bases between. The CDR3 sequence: CAGRSWGGQSEQFF. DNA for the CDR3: TGTGCCGGCCGTTCCTGGGGGGGGCAGAGTGAGCAGTTCTTC.

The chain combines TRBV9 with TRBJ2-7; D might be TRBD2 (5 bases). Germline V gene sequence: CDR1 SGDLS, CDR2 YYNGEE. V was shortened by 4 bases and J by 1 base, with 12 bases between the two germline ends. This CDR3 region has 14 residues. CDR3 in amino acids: CASSIEGPSYEQYF. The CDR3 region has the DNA TGTGCCAGCAGCATTGAGGGTCCGTCCTACGAGCAGTACTTC. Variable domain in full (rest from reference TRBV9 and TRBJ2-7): DSGVTQTPKHLITATGQRVTLRCSPRSGDLSVYWYQQSLDQGLQFLIQYYNGEERAKGNILERFSAQQFPDLHSELNLSSLELGDSALYFCASSIEGPSYEQYFGPGTRLTVT.

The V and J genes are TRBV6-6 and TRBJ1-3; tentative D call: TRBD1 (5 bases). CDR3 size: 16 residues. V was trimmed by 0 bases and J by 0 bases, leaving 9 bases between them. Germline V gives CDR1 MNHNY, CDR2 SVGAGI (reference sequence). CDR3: CASSYSPGGSGNTIYF. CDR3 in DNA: TGTGCCAGCAGTTACTCTCCCGGGGGCTCTGGAAACACCATATATTTT.

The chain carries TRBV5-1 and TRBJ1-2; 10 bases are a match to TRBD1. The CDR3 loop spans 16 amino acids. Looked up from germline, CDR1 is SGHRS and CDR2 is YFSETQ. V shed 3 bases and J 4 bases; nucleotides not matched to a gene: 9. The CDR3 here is CASSYGGTGDGYGYTF. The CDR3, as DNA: TGCGCCAGCAGCTACGGGGGGACAGGGGACGGCTATGGCTACACCTTC.

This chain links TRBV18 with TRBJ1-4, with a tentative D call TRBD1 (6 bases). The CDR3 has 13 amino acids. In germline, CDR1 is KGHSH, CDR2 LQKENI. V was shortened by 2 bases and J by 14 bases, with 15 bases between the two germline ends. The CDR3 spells CASSPVSDSSLFF. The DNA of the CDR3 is TGTGCCAGCTCACCAGTCTCGGACAGTAGCCTGTTTTTT.

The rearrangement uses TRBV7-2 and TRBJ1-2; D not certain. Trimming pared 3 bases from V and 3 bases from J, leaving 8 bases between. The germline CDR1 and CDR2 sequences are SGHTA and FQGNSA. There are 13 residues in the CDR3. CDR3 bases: TGTGCCAGCAGCTTGTCGGCGGACTATGGCTACACCTTC. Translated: CASSLSADYGYTF.

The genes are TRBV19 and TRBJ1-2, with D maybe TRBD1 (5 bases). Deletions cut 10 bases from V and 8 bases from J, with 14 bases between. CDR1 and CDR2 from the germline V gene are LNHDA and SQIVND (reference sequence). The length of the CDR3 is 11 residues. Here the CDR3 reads CATTSREGYTF. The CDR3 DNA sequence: TGTGCCACTACATCCAGGGAAGGCTACACCTTC.

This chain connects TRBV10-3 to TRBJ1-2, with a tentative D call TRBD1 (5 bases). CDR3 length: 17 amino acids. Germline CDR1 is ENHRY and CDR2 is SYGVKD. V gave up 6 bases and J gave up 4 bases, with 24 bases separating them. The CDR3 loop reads CAIRGGTVEAGGYGYTF. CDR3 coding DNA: TGTGCCATCAGGGGGGGGACGGTGGAAGCCGGCGGCTATGGCTACACCTTC.

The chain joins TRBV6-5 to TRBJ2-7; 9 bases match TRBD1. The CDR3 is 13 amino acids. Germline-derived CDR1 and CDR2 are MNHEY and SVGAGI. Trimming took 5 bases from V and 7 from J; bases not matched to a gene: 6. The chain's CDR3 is CASSRDRVWEQYF. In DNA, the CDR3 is TGTGCCAGCAGTCGGGACAGGGTGTGGGAGCAGTACTTC.

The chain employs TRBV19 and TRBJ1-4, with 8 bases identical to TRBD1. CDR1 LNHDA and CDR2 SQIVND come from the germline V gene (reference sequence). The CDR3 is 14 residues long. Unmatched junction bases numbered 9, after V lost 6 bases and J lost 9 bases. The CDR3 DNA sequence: TGTGCCAGTAGCGGGGACAGGAAATCTCAAAAACTGTTTTTT. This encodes CASSGDRKSQKLFF.

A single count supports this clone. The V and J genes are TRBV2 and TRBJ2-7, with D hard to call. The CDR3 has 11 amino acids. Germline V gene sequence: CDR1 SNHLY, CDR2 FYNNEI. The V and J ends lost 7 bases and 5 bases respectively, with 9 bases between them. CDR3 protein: CASTWAHEQYF. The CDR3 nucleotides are TGTGCCAGCACATGGGCCCACGAGCAGTACTTC. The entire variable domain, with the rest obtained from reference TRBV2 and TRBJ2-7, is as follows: EPEVTQTPSHQVTQMGQEVILRCVPISNHLYFYWYRQILGQKVEFLVSFYNNEISEKSEIFDDQFSVERPDGSNFTLKIRSTKLEDSAMYFCASTWAHEQYFGPGTRLTVT.

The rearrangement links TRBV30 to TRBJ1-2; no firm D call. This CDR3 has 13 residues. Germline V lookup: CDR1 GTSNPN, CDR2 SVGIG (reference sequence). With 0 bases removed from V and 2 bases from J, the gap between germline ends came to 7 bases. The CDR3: CAWSVLENYGYTF. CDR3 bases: TGTGCCTGGAGTGTACTCGAAAACTATGGCTACACCTTC.

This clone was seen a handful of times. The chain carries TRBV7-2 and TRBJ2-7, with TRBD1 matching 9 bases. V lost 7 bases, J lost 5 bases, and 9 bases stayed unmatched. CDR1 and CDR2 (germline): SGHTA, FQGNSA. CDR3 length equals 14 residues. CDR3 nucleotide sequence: TGTGCCAGCATCCAACAGGGGGCGCCGGACGAGCAGTACTTC. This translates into CASIQQGAPDEQYF.

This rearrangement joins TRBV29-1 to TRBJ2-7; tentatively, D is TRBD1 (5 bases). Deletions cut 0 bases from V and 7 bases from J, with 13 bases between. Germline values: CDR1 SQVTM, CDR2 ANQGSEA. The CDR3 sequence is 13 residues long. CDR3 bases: TGCAGCGTTGAAGATTCAGGGTTAGGGGAGCAGTACTTC. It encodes CSVEDSGLGEQYF.

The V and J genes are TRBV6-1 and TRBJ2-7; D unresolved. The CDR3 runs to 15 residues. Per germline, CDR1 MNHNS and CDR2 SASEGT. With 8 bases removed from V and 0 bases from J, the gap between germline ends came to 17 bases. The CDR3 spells CASEGWAGTSYEQYF. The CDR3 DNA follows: TGTGCCAGCGAAGGCTGGGCAGGAACCTCCTACGAGCAGTACTTC.

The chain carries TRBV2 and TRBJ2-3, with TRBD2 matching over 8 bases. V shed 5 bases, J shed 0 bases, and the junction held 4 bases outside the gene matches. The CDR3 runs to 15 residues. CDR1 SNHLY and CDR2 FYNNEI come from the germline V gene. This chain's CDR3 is CASSTRGASTDTQYF. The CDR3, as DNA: TGTGCCAGCAGTACGCGGGGGGCGAGCACAGATACGCAGTATTTT.

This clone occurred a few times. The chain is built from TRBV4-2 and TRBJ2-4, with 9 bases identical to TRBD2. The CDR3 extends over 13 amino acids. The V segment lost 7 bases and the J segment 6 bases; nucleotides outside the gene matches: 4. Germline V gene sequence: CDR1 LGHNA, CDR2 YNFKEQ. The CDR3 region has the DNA TGTGCCAGCAATGGCGGGGGGGTAAACATTCAGTACTTC. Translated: CASNGGGVNIQYF.

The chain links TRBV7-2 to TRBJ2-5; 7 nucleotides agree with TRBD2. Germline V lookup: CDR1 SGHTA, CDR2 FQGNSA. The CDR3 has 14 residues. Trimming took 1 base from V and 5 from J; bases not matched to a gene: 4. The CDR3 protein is CASSLGGRGETQYF. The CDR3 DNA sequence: TGTGCCAGCAGCTTAGGAGGGCGGGGGGAGACCCAGTACTTC.

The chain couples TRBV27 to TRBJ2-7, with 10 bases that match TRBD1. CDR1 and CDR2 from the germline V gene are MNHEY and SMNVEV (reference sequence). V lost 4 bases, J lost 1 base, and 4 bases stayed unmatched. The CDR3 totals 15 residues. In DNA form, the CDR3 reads TGTGCCAGCAGTTCGACAGGGGGCCCTTCCTACGAGCAGTACTTC. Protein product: CASSSTGGPSYEQYF.

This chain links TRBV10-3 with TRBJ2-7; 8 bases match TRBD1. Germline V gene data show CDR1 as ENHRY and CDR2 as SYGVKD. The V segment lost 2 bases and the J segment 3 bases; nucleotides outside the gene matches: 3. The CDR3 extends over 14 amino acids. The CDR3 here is CAISEPDRGYEQYF. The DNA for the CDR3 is TGTGCCATCAGTGAGCCCGACAGGGGCTACGAGCAGTACTTC.